A selection of T cell receptor beta chains follows, all from one sample in a study of blood T cell repertoires in COVID-19. Here immunoSEQ multiplex PCR was the method, and the copy in TCRdb shows in-frame clones only, minus some. The sample lists some 110,000 clones, 65% to 90% seen once, with around 4.1% in the top ten. The sample was peripheral blood. Source of these receptors: a man in his forties or fifties with acute or convalescent COVID-19. Both conserved end residues are part of each CDR3. A D gene is named only where the DNA matches it firmly. Not all rows give a size; the values are once, few, many and, for expanded clones, a class.

size: .; V: TRBV7-3; D: TRBD1; J: TRBJ1-2; CDR3: CASSLTPQGANYGYTF; DNA: TGTGCCAGCAGCTTAACTCCCCAGGGGGCTAACTATGGCTACACCTTC
size: .; V: TRBV27; D: TRBD1; J: TRBJ2-4; CDR3: CASRLDRGTKNIQYF; DNA: TGTGCCAGCAGACTCGACAGGGGGACCAAAAACATTCAGTACTTC
size: .; V: TRBV19; D: .; J: TRBJ2-1; CDR3: CASSPRAYSYNEQFF; DNA: TGTGCCAGTAGCCCCAGGGCCTACTCCTACAATGAGCAGTTCTTC
size: .; V: TRBV13; D: .; J: TRBJ2-7; CDR3: CASSFSSTTGRYEQYF; DNA: TGTGCCAGCAGCTTCTCCTCTACGACAGGCCGGTACGAGCAGTACTTC
size: .; V: TRBV15; D: .; J: TRBJ1-2; CDR3: CATSSTGFYGYTF; DNA: TGTGCCACCAGCAGTACAGGGTTTTATGGCTACACCTTC
size: .; V: TRBV6-6; D: TRBD2; J: TRBJ2-7; CDR3: CASSYTAGETYEQYF; DNA: TGTGCCAGCAGTTACACGGCGGGAGAAACCTACGAGCAGTACTTC
size: .; V: TRBV14; D: .; J: TRBJ1-4; CDR3: CASSPSTAAGRFNEKLFF; DNA: TGTGCCAGCAGCCCTAGTACGGCGGCCGGCAGATTTAATGAAAAACTGTTTTTT
size: .; V: TRBV11-2; D: .; J: TRBJ1-2; CDR3: CASSLDGNRRGNTF; DNA: TGTGCCAGCAGCTTAGATGGGAACAGGAGAGGTAACACCTTC
size: .; V: TRBV10-2; D: TRBD2; J: TRBJ2-7; CDR3: CASSEYGEGEQYF; DNA: TGCGCCAGCAGTGAGTATGGGGAGGGCGAGCAGTACTTC
size: .; V: TRBV5-1; D: TRBD2; J: TRBJ2-7; CDR3: CASSRVGGISYEQYF; DNA: TGCGCCAGCAGCAGGGTGGGGGGGATCAGCTACGAGCAGTACTTC
size: .; V: TRBV25-1; D: .; J: TRBJ1-4; CDR3: CASSEFLGAEEKLFF; DNA: TGTGCTAGCAGTGAATTTCTGGGGGCAGAAGAAAAACTGTTTTTT
size: .; V: TRBV10-1; D: .; J: TRBJ2-4; CDR3: CASRVVRPAKNIQYF; DNA: TGCGCCAGCAGGGTAGTCAGGCCGGCCAAAAACATTCAGTACTTC
size: .; V: TRBV19; D: .; J: TRBJ2-1; CDR3: CASSIVSLASYNEQFF; DNA: TGTGCCAGTAGTATAGTTTCGCTAGCCTCCTACAATGAGCAGTTCTTC
size: .; V: TRBV5-1; D: TRBD1; J: TRBJ1-1; CDR3: CASSSGTGGTEAFF; DNA: TGCGCCAGCAGCTCAGGGACAGGGGGCACTGAAGCTTTCTTT
size: .; V: TRBV13; D: .; J: TRBJ1-2; CDR3: CASSPRPSGYGYTF; DNA: TGTGCCAGCAGCCCTCGACCATCGGGCTATGGCTACACCTTC
size: .; V: TRBV28; D: TRBD1; J: TRBJ1-5; CDR3: CASSLITGADQPQHF; DNA: TGTGCCAGCAGTTTAATTACAGGGGCTGATCAGCCCCAGCATTTT
size: once; V: TRBV3-1/TRBV3-2; D: TRBD2; J: TRBJ2-7; CDR3: CASSQGLAVYEQYF; DNA: TGTGCCAGCAGCCAGGGACTAGCGGTATACGAGCAGTACTTC
size: .; V: TRBV2; D: TRBD1; J: TRBJ1-2; CDR3: CASRGQVSYGYTF; DNA: TGTGCCAGCAGGGGACAGGTTTCTTATGGCTACACCTTC
size: .; V: TRBV27; D: .; J: TRBJ1-2; CDR3: CASSLSAQVGYTF; DNA: TGTGCCAGCAGTTTATCGGCGCAGGTCGGCTACACCTTC
size: .; V: TRBV23-1; D: .; J: TRBJ2-1; CDR3: CASSQSRMSSSYNEQFF; DNA: TGCGCCAGCAGTCAATCGAGGATGAGCAGCTCCTACAATGAGCAGTTCTTC
size: .; V: TRBV5-1; D: .; J: TRBJ1-1; CDR3: CASSLATGNTEAFF; DNA: TGCGCCAGCAGCTTGGCGACAGGTAACACTGAAGCTTTCTTT
size: once; V: TRBV27; D: .; J: TRBJ1-6; CDR3: CASSLYSPNSPLHF; DNA: TGTGCCAGCAGTTTATACAGCCCGAATTCACCCCTCCACTTT
size: .; V: TRBV4-2; D: TRBD1; J: TRBJ2-4; CDR3: CASSQDGTAKAKNIQYF; DNA: TGTGCCAGCAGCCAAGACGGGACAGCCAAAGCCAAAAACATTCAGTACTTC
size: .; V: TRBV5-8; D: .; J: TRBJ2-5; CDR3: CASSPGWLKETQYF; DNA: TGTGCCAGCAGCCCGGGGTGGCTGAAAGAGACCCAGTACTTC
size: .; V: TRBV19; D: .; J: TRBJ1-1; CDR3: CASSKDAGWHTEAFF; DNA: TGTGCCAGTAGTAAGGACGCAGGGTGGCACACTGAAGCTTTCTTT
size: .; V: TRBV27; D: TRBD1; J: TRBJ2-7; CDR3: CASGDRGMAYEQYF; DNA: TGTGCCAGCGGGGACAGGGGGATGGCCTACGAGCAGTACTTC
size: .; V: TRBV3-1/TRBV3-2; D: TRBD2; J: TRBJ2-3; CDR3: CASSQPGLGTDTQYF; DNA: TGTGCCAGCAGCCAGCCGGGACTAGGCACAGATACGCAGTATTTT
size: .; V: TRBV19; D: TRBD2; J: TRBJ2-4; CDR3: CASSIGLAGGPLAKNIQYF; DNA: TGTGCCAGTAGTATAGGACTAGCGGGGGGTCCTCTAGCCAAAAACATTCAGTACTTC
size: .; V: TRBV7-8; D: .; J: TRBJ1-4; CDR3: CASRNRVMDEKLFF; DNA: TGTGCCAGCCGAAACAGGGTCATGGATGAAAAACTGTTTTTT
size: .; V: TRBV5-6; D: TRBD1; J: TRBJ1-4; CDR3: CASSFKGTDNEKLFF; DNA: TGTGCCAGCAGCTTTAAGGGGACAGATAATGAAAAACTGTTTTTT
size: .; V: TRBV10-3; D: .; J: TRBJ2-7; CDR3: CAISDFEQGGYYEQYF; DNA: TGTGCCATCAGTGATTTTGAACAGGGGGGGTACTACGAGCAGTACTTC
size: .; V: TRBV19; D: .; J: TRBJ1-1; CDR3: CASSIGGNTEAFF; DNA: TGTGCCAGTAGTATTGGCGGGAACACTGAAGCTTTCTTT
size: once; V: TRBV19; D: .; J: TRBJ1-1; CDR3: CASTPIGQPNTEAFF; DNA: TGTGCCAGTACGCCCATCGGACAGCCAAACACTGAAGCTTTCTTT